One and the same sample provided the 7 T cell receptor beta chains below, sequenced in a study of blood T cells in healthy people across ages (dated by TCRdb to the mid-2010s). Libraries were prepared through 5' RACE. A second PCR of roughly 7 to 11 cycles was performed with a sample-barcoded 5' primer and a J-beta primer mix. TCRdb passed the public sequencing reads through fastp at Q25 and MiXCR, retaining productive beta sequences. Duplicate CDR3 protein sequences are folded into a single record with the most common DNA and genes. The sample has 1.5 million to 2 million distinct CDR3 sequences on record, approximately 40% of them singletons. 23% of the sample is held by the ten biggest clonotypes. The specimen was blood. Receptors were obtained from a human donor in good health.

The genes are TRBV20-1 and TRBJ1-1, with no clear D. Germline values: CDR1 DFQATT, CDR2 SNEGSKA (reference sequence). V lost 6 bases to trimming and J lost 8 bases, with 13 bases between them. The CDR3 length is 11 residues. The CDR3 loop is CSAPRMTEAFF. As DNA, the CDR3 is TGCAGTGCCCCTAGAATGACCGAAGCTTTCTTT.

This clonotype has ten or more counts. The chain links TRBV6-6 to TRBJ2-5, with unresolved D. Trimming stripped 4 bases from V and 3 bases from J, with 9 bases between. CDR3 length: 13 residues. The germline gives CDR1 MNHNY, CDR2 SVGAGI (reference sequence). CDR3 region: CASSSDQKETQYF. CDR3 DNA: TGTGCCAGCAGTTCGGACCAGAAAGAGACCCAGTACTTC.

The chain carries TRBV20-1 and TRBJ2-5; D is possibly TRBD2 (5 bases). Looked up from germline, CDR1 is DFQATT and CDR2 is SNEGSKA (reference sequence). CDR3 length equals 15 residues. V was cut by 0 bases and J by 5 bases, with 16 bases left in between. The CDR3 region is CSARDPAAAGETQYF. The CDR3 nucleotides read TGCAGTGCTAGAGATCCAGCGGCCGCTGGGGAGACCCAGTACTTC.

This clonotype was picked up a small number of times. In nucleotides, the CDR3 is TGCGCCAGCAGCTTGAATTCGGGGTCAGGCGAGCAGTACTTC. Translating it yields CASSLNSGSGEQYF. V gene TRBV5-1 combines with J gene TRBJ2-7, with D perhaps matching TRBD2 (5 bases). V lost 1 base, J lost 6 bases, and 14 bases lay in between. Germline CDR1 is SGHRS and CDR2 is YFSETQ. The CDR3 sequence is 14 residues long. Based on the CDR3 plus reference TRBV5-1 and TRBJ2-7, the full variable domain is KAGVTQTPRYLIKTRGQQVTLSCSPISGHRSVSWYQQTPGQGLQFLFEYFSETQRNKGNFPGRFSGRQFSNSRSEMNVSTLELGDSALYLCASSLNSGSGEQYFGPGTRLTVT.

This sequence joins TRBV12-3 or TRBV12-4 and TRBJ2-4; 14 bases agree with TRBD2. V dropped 6 bases and J dropped 13; count of bases not matched to a gene: 11. CDR3 length equals 15 residues. The CDR3 is CASSRGLAGVGEQYF. The DNA for the CDR3 is TGTGCCAGCAGCCGGGGACTAGCGGGGGTAGGGGAGCAGTACTTC.

With respect to this clonotype: An end of the junction differs from the germline gene, which may be a read error. This chain joins TRBV15 and TRBJ2-7, with D tentatively TRBD1 (5 bases). The germline V gene has CDR1 LNHNV and CDR2 YYDKDF (reference sequence). The CDR3 consists of 15 residues. The CDR3 DNA sequence: TGTGCCACCGGCAGAGCAAGGGGCTCGTCCTACGAGCAGTACTTC. Encoded protein: CATGRARGSSYEQYF.

This clonotype was counted between two and nine times. The chain is built from TRBV20-1 and TRBJ2-5; 11 positions match TRBD2. V was pared by 5 bases and J by 1 base, with 6 bases of the junction left unmatched. The CDR3 spans 15 residues. CDR1 and CDR2 (germline): DFQATT, SNEGSKA (reference sequence). The CDR3 spells CSALRLAGSQETQYF. As DNA, the CDR3 is TGCAGTGCTCTTCGACTAGCGGGGTCCCAAGAGACCCAGTACTTC.